The 23 T cell receptor beta chains below all came from one sample that was sequenced in a study of blood T cell repertoires in COVID-19. Produced via immunoSEQ multiplex PCR; TCRdb's table is partial and in-frame only. This sample carries about 330,000 clones, roughly 88% of them seen once, and the ten largest clones take under 2%. Material for sequencing was peripheral blood. These receptor sequences come from a woman aged 50 to 65 with acute or convalescent COVID-19.

The chain links TRBV5-1 to TRBJ1-6; 10 bases are a match to TRBD1. Germline V lookup: CDR1 SGHRS, CDR2 YFSETQ. CDR3 length: 17 amino acids. V was clipped by 4 bases and J by 5 bases; unmatched bases: 9. The CDR3 DNA is TGCGCCAGCAGCCACAACCCGACAGGGGGCGATAATTCACCCCTCCACTTT. It is translated as CASSHNPTGGDNSPLHF.

This chain joins TRBV5-3 and TRBJ1-5; 9 bases map to TRBD1. TRBV5-3 is an open reading frame whose function is uncertain. The CDR3 is 18 residues long. Losses at the gene ends were 5 bases for V and 0 bases for J; bases not matched to a gene: 12. CDR3 region: CARRLFGTGGFSNQPQHF. In DNA form, the CDR3 reads TGTGCCAGAAGGTTGTTCGGTACAGGGGGCTTTAGCAATCAGCCCCAGCATTTT.

The gene calls are TRBV28 and TRBJ2-7; TRBD2 matches at 11 bases. Looked up from germline, CDR1 is MDHEN and CDR2 is SYDVKM. J was trimmed by 6 bases and V by 3 bases; bases with no gene match: 4. This CDR3 has 14 residues. DNA for the CDR3: TGTGCCAGCAGTTTTTATCTAGCGGGAGGCGAGCAGTACTTC. Translating it yields CASSFYLAGGEQYF. Drawing the rest from reference TRBV28 and TRBJ2-7, the complete variable domain is DVKVTQSSRYLVKRTGEKVFLECVQDMDHENMFWYRQDPGLGLRLIYFSYDVKMKEKGDIPEGYSVSREKKERFSLILESASTNQTSMYLCASSFYLAGGEQYFGPGTRLTVT.

This chain links TRBV4-1 with TRBJ2-7; possible D gene TRBD1, 6 bases. V lost 1 base to trimming and J lost 1 base, with 8 bases between them. Germline V gene sequence: CDR1 MGHRA, CDR2 YSYEKL. This CDR3 spans 14 amino acids. The CDR3 loop reads CASSQVQGSYEQYF. The CDR3 DNA reads TGCGCCAGCAGCCAAGTACAGGGTTCCTACGAGCAGTACTTC.

This clone was recorded only once. The chain is built from TRBV28 and TRBJ2-7, with 10 bases that match TRBD2. With 5 bases clipped from V and 5 bases from J, the junction kept 12 bases outside the gene matches. The CDR3 has 16 amino acids. Germline V CDR1 and CDR2: MDHEN, SYDVKM. CDR3 DNA sequence: TGTGCCAGCAGTGTACCTAGCGGGAGTGGGTACCACGAGCAGTACTTC. Protein sequence: CASSVPSGSGYHEQYF.

The V and J genes are TRBV24-1 and TRBJ2-2; TRBD1 is a possible D gene (7 bases). Germline assignment: CDR1 KGHDR and CDR2 SFDVKD. The CDR3 runs to 19 residues. With 1 base removed from V and 7 bases from J, the gap between germline ends came to 24 bases. The CDR3 loop is CATSDLARRGAPGVGELFF. The CDR3 DNA reads as TGTGCCACCAGTGATTTAGCCCGCAGGGGGGCCCCGGGTGTCGGGGAGCTGTTTTTT.

A single count supports this clone. The chain is built from TRBV5-1 and TRBJ1-1; perhaps TRBD1 as D (5 bases). The CDR3 contains 14 residues. V lost 4 bases and J lost 0, with 10 bases in between. Germline CDR1 and CDR2: SGHRS and YFSETQ. CDR3 sequence (DNA): TGCGCCAGCAGCCCCCCGACAGTGAACACTGAAGCTTTCTTT. This encodes CASSPPTVNTEAFF.

J is TRBJ2-5 and V is TRBV18; 7 nucleotides align to TRBD2. V was clipped by 1 base and J by 3 bases; unmatched bases: 5. There are 15 residues in the CDR3. The V gene's germline CDR1 is KGHSH and CDR2 LQKENI. The CDR3 region has the DNA TGTGCCAGCTCACCACAAAGGGGAGGGGAAGAGACCCAGTACTTC. It translates to CASSPQRGGEETQYF. Full variable domain (outside the CDR3, taken from reference TRBV18 and TRBJ2-5): NAGVMQNPRHLVRRRGQEARLRCSPMKGHSHVYWYRQLPEEGLKFMVYLQKENIIDESGMPKERFSAEFPKEGPSILRIQQVVRGDSAAYFCASSPQRGGEETQYFGPGTRLLVL.

This chain joins TRBV19 and TRBJ1-1; the D gene is possibly TRBD1 (6 bases). The CDR3 covers 14 residues. The V end lost 6 bases, the J end lost 1 base, and 12 bases lay between the germline ends. Germline CDR1 is LNHDA and CDR2 is SQIVND (reference sequence). The CDR3 loop is CASSPLQGNTEAFF. Written as DNA, the CDR3 is TGTGCCAGTAGCCCCTTACAGGGGAACACTGAAGCTTTCTTT.

Only a few counts were recorded for this clone. The DNA is omitted, as the CDR3 cannot be located on it reliably, and the CDR3 follows TCRdb's listing. The J gene is TRBJ1-2, the V gene TRBV19; the table's D call of TRBD1 was not tested on the DNA. Germline CDR1 reads LNHDA; CDR2 reads SQIVND (reference sequence). 13 amino acids form the CDR3, both terminal residues included. This CDR3 reads CASTSDGRGGYTF.

The chain has TRBV12-3 or TRBV12-4 and TRBJ1-5; D gene ambiguous. Trimming took off 11 bases at V and 0 bases at J, with 11 bases between the two ends. This CDR3 is 13 amino acids long. The CDR3 DNA reads as TGTGCCTCCGCGGAGTATAGCAATCAGCCCCAGCATTTT. Its protein is CASAEYSNQPQHF.

The chain links TRBV30 to TRBJ2-2; 9 bases line up with TRBD1. The V gene end was trimmed by 2 bases and the J gene end by 3 bases; junction bases not matched to a gene: 4. CDR3 size: 15 residues. CDR1 is GTSNPN, CDR2 SVGIG, per germline (reference sequence). The CDR3, as DNA: TGTGCCTGGAGTAAGCGGGACAGGGACACCGGGGAGCTGTTTTTT. Translated, it gives CAWSKRDRDTGELFF.

The gene calls are TRBV6-1 and TRBJ1-5, with D maybe TRBD1 (6 bases). The germline V gene has CDR1 MNHNS and CDR2 SASEGT. V lost 2 bases and J lost 0, with 8 bases in between. The length of the CDR3 is 15 residues. This CDR3 reads CASSESGDSNQPQHF. DNA for the CDR3: TGTGCCAGCAGTGAATCAGGGGATAGCAATCAGCCCCAGCATTTT.

The genes are TRBV11-3 and TRBJ2-2; D gene unclear. This CDR3 region has 14 residues. Trimming took 5 bases from V and 1 from J, leaving 8 bases between them. Germline loops: CDR1 SGHNT, CDR2 YENEEA. The CDR3 loop is CASSRGGNTGELFF. CDR3 bases: TGTGCCAGCAGCCGCGGCGGGAACACCGGGGAGCTGTTTTTT.

The rearrangement uses TRBV5-1 and TRBJ2-5; 9 bases align to TRBD1. Trimming at V came to 4 bases and at J to 2 bases, leaving 3 bases not matched to a gene. The CDR3 contains 14 residues. Germline V CDR1 and CDR2: SGHRS, YFSETQ. CDR3 DNA sequence: TGCGCCAGCAGCCGGACAGGGGATCAAGAGACCCAGTACTTC. It specifies CASSRTGDQETQYF.

This clone was observed a single time. This rearrangement joins TRBV15 to TRBJ1-4; 8 bases agree with TRBD1. Germline loops: CDR1 LNHNV, CDR2 YYDKDF (reference sequence). V dropped 0 bases and J dropped 4; count of bases not matched to a gene: 4. CDR3 length equals 16 residues. The DNA of the CDR3 is TGTGCCACCAGCAGAGATAGCAGGGGGCTTAATGAAAAACTGTTTTTT. Translated: CATSRDSRGLNEKLFF.

Comment on this clone: Other DNA sequences within the sample encode an identical CDR3. This rearrangement joins TRBV7-3 to TRBJ2-5, with D tentatively TRBD2 (5 bases). The CDR3 length is 13 residues. Per germline, CDR1 SGHTA and CDR2 FQGTGA. V was clipped by 1 base and J by 2 bases, with 5 bases between them. The CDR3 sequence: CASSLRGQETQYF. The CDR3 DNA is TGTGCCAGCAGCTTAAGAGGGCAAGAGACCCAGTACTTC.

This clone has a handful of counts. This chain joins TRBV6-6 and TRBJ1-1; TRBD1 is a possible D gene (5 bases). There are 14 residues in the CDR3. Germline values: CDR1 MNHNY, CDR2 SVGAGI (reference sequence). The V end lost 6 bases, the J end lost 0 bases, and 11 bases lay between the germline ends. CDR3 sequence: CASSQGSMNTEAFF. The CDR3 DNA is TGTGCCAGCAGCCAGGGTAGCATGAACACTGAAGCTTTCTTT.

A single count supports this clone. The V gene is TRBV4-1, the J gene TRBJ2-7, with 9 bases identical to TRBD2. Germline V gives CDR1 MGHRA, CDR2 YSYEKL. The V gene end was trimmed by 1 base and the J gene end by 1 base; junction bases not matched to a gene: 8. CDR3 length equals 17 residues. The CDR3 sequence: CASSQALLAGLSYEQYF. The CDR3, as DNA: TGCGCCAGCAGCCAAGCTTTACTAGCGGGCCTATCCTACGAGCAGTACTTC.

The chain links TRBV3-1 (or the pseudogene TRBV3-2) to TRBJ1-2, with 7 positions matching TRBD1. J lost 6 bases, V lost 2 bases, and 12 bases had no gene match. Germline V gene sequence: CDR1 LGHDT, CDR2 YNNKEL (reference sequence). The CDR3 is 16 amino acids. The CDR3 nucleotides read TGTGCCAGCAGCCAATTGGACCACGGGACAGAAGATGGCTACACCTTC. It specifies CASSQLDHGTEDGYTF.

This rearrangement joins TRBV27 to TRBJ1-6, with TRBD1 as a possible D gene (6 bases). V was clipped by 2 bases and J by 0 bases, with 20 bases between them. From germline, CDR1 is MNHEY and CDR2 SMNVEV (reference sequence). This CDR3 region has 20 residues. The CDR3 nucleotides are TGTGCCAGCAGTTTAGCCTACAGGGATCCCTCGAGCTCCTATAATTCACCCCTCCACTTT. Amino acid sequence: CASSLAYRDPSSSYNSPLHF.

The chain uses TRBV28 and TRBJ2-7, with D uncertain. The CDR3 length is 12 residues. Germline V gene sequence: CDR1 MDHEN, CDR2 SYDVKM. The germline V and J ends were trimmed by 5 bases and 7 bases, with 12 bases remaining between them. In DNA form, the CDR3 reads TGTGCCAGCAGTCTAATAACGAGGGAGCAGTACTTC. It specifies CASSLITREQYF.

J is TRBJ2-1 and V is TRBV4-3, with 7 bases that match TRBD2. V lost 0 bases, J lost 13 bases, and 6 bases stayed unmatched. CDR1 is LGHNA, CDR2 YSLEER, per germline. The CDR3 length is 13 residues. The CDR3 region has the DNA TGCGCCAGCAGCCAAGATTCACTAGCGCCCCAGTTCTTC. Translation gives CASSQDSLAPQFF.